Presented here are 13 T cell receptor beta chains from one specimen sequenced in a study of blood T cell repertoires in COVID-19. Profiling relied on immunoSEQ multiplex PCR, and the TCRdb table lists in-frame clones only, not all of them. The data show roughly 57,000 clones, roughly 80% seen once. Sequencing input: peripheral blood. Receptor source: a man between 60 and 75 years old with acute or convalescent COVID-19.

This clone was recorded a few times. The CDR3 bases are TGTGCCAGCACCCCACCACGGGGTCCGGGGACTGAAGCTTTCTTT. Translating gives CASTPPRGPGTEAFF. The J gene is TRBJ1-1, the V gene TRBV4-2; no clear D. Trimming took 7 bases from V and 5 from J, leaving 20 bases between them. This CDR3 region has 15 residues. The germline CDR1 and CDR2 sequences are LGHNA and YNFKEQ.

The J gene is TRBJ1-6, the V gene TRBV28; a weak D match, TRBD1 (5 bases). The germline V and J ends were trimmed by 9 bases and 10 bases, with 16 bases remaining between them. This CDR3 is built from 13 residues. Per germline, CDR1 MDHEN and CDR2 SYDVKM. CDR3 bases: TGTGCCAGTGGGCGGACACGAGAATCACCCCTCCACTTT. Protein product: CASGRTRESPLHF.

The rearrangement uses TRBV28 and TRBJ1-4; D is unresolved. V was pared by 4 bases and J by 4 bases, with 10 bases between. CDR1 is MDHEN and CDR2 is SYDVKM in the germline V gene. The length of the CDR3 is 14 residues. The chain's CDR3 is CASSSLGVNEKLFF. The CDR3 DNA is TGTGCCAGCAGTTCGTTGGGCGTTAATGAAAAACTGTTTTTT.

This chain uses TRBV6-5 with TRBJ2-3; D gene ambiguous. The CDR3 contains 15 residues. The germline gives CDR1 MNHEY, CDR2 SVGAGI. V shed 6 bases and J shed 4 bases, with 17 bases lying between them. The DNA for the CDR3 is TGTGCCAGCAGCCCCCTTGGTCGTCTAGCAGATACGCAGTATTTT. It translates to CASSPLGRLADTQYF.

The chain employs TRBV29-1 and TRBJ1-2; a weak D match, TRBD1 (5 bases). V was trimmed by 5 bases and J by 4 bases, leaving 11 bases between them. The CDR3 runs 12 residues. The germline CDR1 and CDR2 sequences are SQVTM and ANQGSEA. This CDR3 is CSVRQFLYGYTF. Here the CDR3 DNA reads TGCAGCGTTCGACAGTTCCTCTATGGCTACACCTTC.

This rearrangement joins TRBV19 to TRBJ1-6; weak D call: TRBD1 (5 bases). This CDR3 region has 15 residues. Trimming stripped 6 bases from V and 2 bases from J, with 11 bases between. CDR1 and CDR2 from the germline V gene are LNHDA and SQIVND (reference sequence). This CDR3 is CASSLGRTYNSPLHF. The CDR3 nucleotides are TGTGCCAGTAGCTTGGGGCGGACCTATAATTCACCCCTCCACTTT.

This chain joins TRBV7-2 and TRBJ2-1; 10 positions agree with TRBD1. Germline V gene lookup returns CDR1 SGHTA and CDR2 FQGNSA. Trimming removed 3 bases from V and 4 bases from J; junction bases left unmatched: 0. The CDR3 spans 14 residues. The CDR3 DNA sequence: TGTGCCAGCAGCTTGGGACAGGGGTACAATGAGCAGTTCTTC. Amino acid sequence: CASSLGQGYNEQFF.

The CDR3 DNA follows: TGTGCCAGCGAGACAGGGGGCAACCCAGGCTATGGCTACACCTTC. Amino acid sequence: CASETGGNPGYGYTF. This chain links TRBV6-6 with TRBJ1-2; 10 nucleotides agree with TRBD1. In germline, CDR1 is MNHNY, CDR2 SVGAGI (reference sequence). V lost 8 bases and J lost 4; bases outside the gene matches: 10. CDR3 length: 15 residues.

CDR3 nucleotides: TGTGCCAGCAGTTACCCGGGGTGTTCGGATTCACCCCTCCACTTT. Amino acid sequence: CASSYPGCSDSPLHF. V usage is TRBV6-5 and J usage is TRBJ1-6; no definite D call. Trimming left V 2 bases short and J 8 bases short, with 13 bases between. CDR1 is MNHEY, CDR2 SVGAGI, per germline. This CDR3 has 15 amino acids.

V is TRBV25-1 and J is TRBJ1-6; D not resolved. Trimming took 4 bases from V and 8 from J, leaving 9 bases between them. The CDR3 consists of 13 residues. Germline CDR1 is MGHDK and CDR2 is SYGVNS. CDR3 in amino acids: CASSGGGHSPLHF. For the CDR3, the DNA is TGTGCCAGCAGTGGGGGAGGTCATTCACCCCTCCACTTT. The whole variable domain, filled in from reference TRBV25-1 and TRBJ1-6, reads EADIYQTPRYLVIGTGKKITLECSQTMGHDKMYWYQQDPGMELHLIHYSYGVNSTEKGDLSSESTVSRIRTEHFPLTLESARPSHTSQYLCASSGGGHSPLHFGNGTRLTVT.

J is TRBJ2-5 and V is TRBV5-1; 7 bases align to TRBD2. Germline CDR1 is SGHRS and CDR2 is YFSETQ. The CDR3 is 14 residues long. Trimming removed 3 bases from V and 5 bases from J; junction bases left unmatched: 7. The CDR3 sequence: CASSWDGGTETQYF. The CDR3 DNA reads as TGCGCCAGCAGCTGGGACGGGGGGACGGAGACCCAGTACTTC.

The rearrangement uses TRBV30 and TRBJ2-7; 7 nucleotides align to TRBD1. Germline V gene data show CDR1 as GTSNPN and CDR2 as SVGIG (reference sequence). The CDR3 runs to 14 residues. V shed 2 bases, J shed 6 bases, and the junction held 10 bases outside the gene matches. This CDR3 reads CAWSRQGIGPEQYF. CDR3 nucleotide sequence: TGTGCCTGGAGTCGACAGGGAATAGGCCCCGAGCAGTACTTC.

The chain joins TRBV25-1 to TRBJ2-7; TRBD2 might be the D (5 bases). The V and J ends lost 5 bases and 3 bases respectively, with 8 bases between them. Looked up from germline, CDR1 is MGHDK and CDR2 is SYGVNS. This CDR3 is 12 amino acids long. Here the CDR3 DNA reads TGTGCCAGCAGTCGAGGGTTCTACGAGCAGTACTTC. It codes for CASSRGFYEQYF.